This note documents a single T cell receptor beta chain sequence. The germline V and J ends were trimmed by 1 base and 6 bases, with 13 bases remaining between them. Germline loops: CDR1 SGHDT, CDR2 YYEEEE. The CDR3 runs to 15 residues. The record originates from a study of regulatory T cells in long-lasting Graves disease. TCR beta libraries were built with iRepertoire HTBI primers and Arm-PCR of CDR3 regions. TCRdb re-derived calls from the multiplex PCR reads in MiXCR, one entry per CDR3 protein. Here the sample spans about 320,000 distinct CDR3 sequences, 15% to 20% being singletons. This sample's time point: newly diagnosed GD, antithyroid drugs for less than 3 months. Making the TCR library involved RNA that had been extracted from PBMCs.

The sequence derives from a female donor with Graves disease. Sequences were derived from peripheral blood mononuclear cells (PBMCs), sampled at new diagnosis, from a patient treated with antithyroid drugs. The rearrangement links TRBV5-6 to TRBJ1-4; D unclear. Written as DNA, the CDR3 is TGTGCCAGCAGCTTGCGTCCACCGTCCGATGAAAAACTGTTTTTT. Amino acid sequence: CASSLRPPSDEKLFF.